This T cell receptor beta chain was sequenced during a study of graft-versus-host responses after intestinal transplantation. Study overall: Each transplant was multivisceral, liver-intestinal, or isolated intestinal. Recipients across the board were started on anti-thymocyte globulin induction, then kept on tacrolimus and steroids for two to three years.

Study-wide results and caveats: Peak circulating GvH clone levels were associated with early post-transplant HvG declines.

CDR1 is MNHEY and CDR2 is SVGAGI in the germline V gene. This CDR3 region has 16 residues. Trimming pared 0 bases from V and 3 bases from J, leaving 15 bases between. Comment on this clone: No antigen is known for it.

The repertoire was sequenced with immunoSEQ multiplex PCR; TCRdb's copy has only in-frame clones and lacks some. The repertoire holds some 27,000 clones, with roughly 93% as singletons. The V gene is TRBV6-5, the J gene TRBJ2-7; unclear D gene. This material consisted of PBMCs, taken 18 days after transplant. This TCR was sampled from a human patient who received an intestinal transplant, so some T cells may come from the graft donor. The CDR3 here is CASSYSALDILYEQYF. CDR3 DNA: TGTGCCAGCAGTTACTCGGCCCTCGACATCCTCTACGAGCAGTACTTC.